Listed below are T cell receptor beta chains from one sample, sequenced in a study of sequential checkpoint blockade in melanoma. Generated by immunoSEQ multiplex PCR, the TCRdb table keeps only in-frame clones and is missing some. The repertoire holds fewer than 35,000 clones, with roughly 90% as singletons. The sequences come from CD8+ T cells sorted from blood (inferred from file names), collected from a patient given nivolumab and ipilimumab in sequence. The source is a human donor with melanoma. Both conserved end residues are part of each CDR3. The D gene is left open where the match is weak. Expanded clones get a size class; other rows say once, few or many, or leave the size out.

D gene,clone size,J gene,V gene,CDR3 DNA,CDR3 protein
-,-,TRBJ1-1,TRBV30,TGTGCCTGGAGTGTAGGCAGGGCATTTGAAGCTTTCTTT,CAWSVGRAFEAFF
-,-,TRBJ2-7,TRBV15,TGTGCCACCAGCAGTTTGAACCCCTACGAGCAGTACTTC,CATSSLNPYEQYF
TRBD2,-,TRBJ2-5,TRBV28,TGTGCCAGCAGTTTCCCTAGCGGGGGGGAAGAGACCCAGTACTTC,CASSFPSGGEETQYF
TRBD1,-,TRBJ2-7,TRBV28,TGCGCCAGCAGCCCTGGACAGGGGGAAGGGTACGAGCAGTACTTC,CASSPGQGEGYEQYF
-,-,TRBJ2-7,TRBV6-1,TGTGCCAGCAGTCTGCGGGTATCCTACGAGCAGTACTTC,CASSLRVSYEQYF
TRBD2,-,TRBJ2-7,TRBV4-2,TGTGCCAGCAGCCAAGATGGGACTAGCGGGAGCTACGAGCAGTACTTC,CASSQDGTSGSYEQYF
-,-,TRBJ2-7,TRBV28,TGTGCCAGCAGTTTGGGGCTAGACTACGAGCAGTACTTC,CASSLGLDYEQYF
-,-,TRBJ2-7,TRBV29-1,TGCAGCGTCTCCGCGCCGGGGTACGAGCAGTACTTC,CSVSAPGYEQYF
TRBD1,-,TRBJ2-2,TRBV30,TGTGCCTGGAGTGGACGGGGACAGGTGAACACCGGGGAGCTGTTTTTT,CAWSGRGQVNTGELFF
-,-,TRBJ2-5,TRBV11-2,TGTGCCAGCAGTGTGGCTAGGGGGACCAGTGAGACCCAGTACTTC,CASSVARGTSETQYF
TRBD2,-,TRBJ2-7,TRBV28,TGTGCCAGCGGGACTAGCGTTTCCTACGAGCAGTACTTC,CASGTSVSYEQYF
TRBD1,-,TRBJ2-7,TRBV7-6,TGTGCCAGCAGCTTATATCGGACAGGGCGGGGAGAGCAGTACTTC,CASSLYRTGRGEQYF
-,-,TRBJ1-5,TRBV19,TGTGCCAGTACCATAACAGGGAATAGCAATCAGCCCCAGCATTTT,CASTITGNSNQPQHF
TRBD1,-,TRBJ2-3,TRBV6-5,TGTGCCAGCAGTTACGGACAGGGTTTGGATACGCAGTATTTT,CASSYGQGLDTQYF
TRBD2,-,TRBJ2-3,TRBV28,TGTGCCAGCAGGGTAGCGGGGGGGCGAACAGATACGCAGTATTTT,CASRVAGGRTDTQYF
-,-,TRBJ1-2,TRBV9,TGTGCCAGCAGCGCAGTTGGTGGCTACACCTTC,CASSAVGGYTF
-,-,TRBJ1-1,TRBV6-4,TGTGCCAGCCCTAGGAACAGGACACCCATGAACACTGAAGCTTTCTTT,CASPRNRTPMNTEAFF
-,-,TRBJ1-5,TRBV6-6,TGTGCCTCCGGGCTAACCGGGGTTTATCAGCCCCAGCATTTT,CASGLTGVYQPQHF
-,-,TRBJ2-2,TRBV6-5,TGTGCCAGCAGTTATGGGGCTTTTGGCGGGGAGCTGTTTTTT,CASSYGAFGGELFF
TRBD2,-,TRBJ2-7,TRBV5-5,TGTGCCAGCAGCTTGGATAGTAGCGGGAGATACTACGAGCAGTACTTC,CASSLDSSGRYYEQYF
TRBD2,once,TRBJ2-1,TRBV27,TGTGCCAGCAGAGTAGCGGGGGGACCCTACAATGAGCAGTTCTTC,CASRVAGGPYNEQFF
TRBD2,-,TRBJ2-1,TRBV4-3,TGCGCCGGCAGCCAAGAAGGGACTAGCTTCGATGAGCAGTTCTTC,CAGSQEGTSFDEQFF
TRBD2,-,TRBJ2-5,TRBV7-9,TGTGCCAGCAGCGTAACTAGCGACCAAGAGACCCAGTACTTC,CASSVTSDQETQYF
TRBD1,-,TRBJ2-7,TRBV5-6,TGTGCCAGCAGCGGGGGGGACAGGGTATCCTACGAGCAGTACTTC,CASSGGDRVSYEQYF
-,-,TRBJ2-7,TRBV29-1,TGCAGCGTGCTTGGGACTTTAGGGGACTCCTACGAGCAGTACTTC,CSVLGTLGDSYEQYF
-,-,TRBJ2-7,TRBV6-5,TGTGCCAGCAGTTACTCGCCGAGAACCTACGAGCAGTACTTC,CASSYSPRTYEQYF
TRBD1,few,TRBJ1-5,TRBV6-4,TGTGCCAGCGCCGCCAACCCGGGACAGGGGGTTCAGCCCCAGCATTTT,CASAANPGQGVQPQHF
TRBD1,once,TRBJ1-6,TRBV4-1,TGCGCCAGCAGCTCCCACCGCGACAGGGGGAATTCACCCCTCCACTTT,CASSSHRDRGNSPLHF
-,once,TRBJ1-2,TRBV27,TGTGCCAGCAGTTTCCGGGGGGCTCACTATGGCTACACCTTC,CASSFRGAHYGYTF
-,-,TRBJ2-2,TRBV4-3,TGCGCCAGCAGCCGGCGACACCCCGCGAACACCGGGGAGCTGTTTTTT,CASSRRHPANTGELFF
TRBD1,-,TRBJ1-5,TRBV2,TGTGCCAGCAGGACAGGGCCCCGTAGCAATCAGCCCCAGCATTTT,CASRTGPRSNQPQHF
-,-,TRBJ2-7,TRBV18,TGTGCCAGCTCCCTTCCGGGTTCCTACGAGCAGTACTTC,CASSLPGSYEQYF
TRBD1,-,TRBJ2-5,TRBV11-2,TGTGCCAGCAGCCCCTGGACAGGGCTAGAGACCCAGTACTTC,CASSPWTGLETQYF
-,-,TRBJ2-5,TRBV28,TGTGCCAGCAGTTTACCCCGAGGACTCTCTGAAGAGACCCAGTACTTC,CASSLPRGLSEETQYF
-,-,TRBJ1-2,TRBV19,TGTGCCAGCCCGGACGGGGACAACGGCTACACCTTC,CASPDGDNGYTF
-,-,TRBJ2-7,TRBV4-3,TGCGCCAGCAGCCAAGACGGGGGAACCTACGAGCAGTACTTC,CASSQDGGTYEQYF
TRBD1,-,TRBJ2-2,TRBV5-4,TGTGCCAGCAGCCACGGGACAGAGTCGAACACCGGGGAGCTGTTTTTT,CASSHGTESNTGELFF
-,-,TRBJ2-7,TRBV27,TGTGCCAGCAGTTGGGGGGACGAGCAGTACTTC,CASSWGDEQYF
-,-,TRBJ2-7,TRBV27,TGTGCCAGCAGTTTACAGGGTTACGAGCAGTACTTC,CASSLQGYEQYF
TRBD2,-,TRBJ2-2,TRBV7-8,TGTGCCAGCAGCCCCAGACTAGCGGAACCGAACACCGGGGAGCTGTTTTTT,CASSPRLAEPNTGELFF
TRBD1,-,TRBJ1-2,TRBV11-2,TGTGCCAGCAGCGAATCAGGGGGGCGATTGGGCTACACCTTC,CASSESGGRLGYTF
TRBD2,-,TRBJ2-2,TRBV9,TGTGCCAGCAGCGTAGGTTCGGGGGGGCAGGCCACCGGGGAGCTGTTTTTT,CASSVGSGGQATGELFF
-,-,TRBJ1-5,TRBV7-6,TGTGCCAGCAGCTTGGGCCTAGGGGGAGAAGGGGATCAGCCCCAGCATTTT,CASSLGLGGEGDQPQHF
-,-,TRBJ2-5,TRBV11-2,TGTGCCAGCAGCATCGACCGAGGAGGGACCCAGTACTTC,CASSIDRGGTQYF
TRBD2,-,TRBJ2-7,TRBV4-3,TGCGCCAGCAGCCAAGACATTTCGGGACTAGCGGGGGACTACGAGCAGTACTTC,CASSQDISGLAGDYEQYF
TRBD1,few,TRBJ2-7,TRBV7-2,TGTGCCAGCAGCTTAGATTCCGGACAGGGCTACGAGCAGTACTTC,CASSLDSGQGYEQYF
-,-,TRBJ1-2,TRBV5-1,TGCGCCAGCAGCTTGAGTTTCGGTACAGACTATGGCTACACCTTC,CASSLSFGTDYGYTF
TRBD1,once,TRBJ1-5,TRBV5-1,TGCGCCAGCAGCCCGGGGACAGGGCAGGCCCAGCCCCAGCATTTT,CASSPGTGQAQPQHF
TRBD2,-,TRBJ2-1,TRBV11-1,TGTGCCAGCAGCTTATACAGCGGGAACTACAATGAGCAGTTCTTC,CASSLYSGNYNEQFF
TRBD2,-,TRBJ2-7,TRBV6-6,TGTGCCAGCATAGGGCGGGAGAACCACGAGCAGTACTTC,CASIGRENHEQYF
-,-,TRBJ1-5,TRBV4-1,TGCGCCAGCAGCCGAACTGGAGGGACTGTCAATCAGCCCCAGCATTTT,CASSRTGGTVNQPQHF